The clone carrying this TCR delta chain was detected a few times. The antigen remains unidentified. The sample is drawn from a study of Vδ1+ human thymocytes. Overall study findings and caveats: In the thymus, TRG and TRD repertoires looked highly polyclonal with Gaussian CDR3 lengths.

The germline gives CDR1 TSWWSYY, CDR2 QGS. CDR3 length: 22 residues. The junction had 22 bases not matched to a gene; V was cut back by 3 bases and J by 1 base. Sequences come from RNA converted to cDNA by reverse transcription. Pooled V-gene forward primers with one constant-region reverse primer generated the CDR3 amplicons by multiplex PCR. TCRdb re-processed the multiplex PCR reads via CATT. The sample includes under 30,000 delta-chain clones, roughly 6.7% of them seen just once. J is TRDJ1 and V is TRDV1, with 11 bases aligning to TRDD3. The clonotype was recovered from a girl in the first two years of life who had congenital heart surgery. What was sequenced was Vdelta1+ gamma-delta thymocytes from the thymus. Specified subset: FACS-sorted CD3+ TCRalphabeta- TCRVdelta1+ TCRVdelta2- thymocytes. CDR3 sequence: CALGDVLPTHSWGIHSTDKLIF. CDR3 in DNA: TGTGCTCTTGGGGACGTTCTTCCCACTCACTCCTGGGGGATACATAGCACCGATAAACTCATCTTT.